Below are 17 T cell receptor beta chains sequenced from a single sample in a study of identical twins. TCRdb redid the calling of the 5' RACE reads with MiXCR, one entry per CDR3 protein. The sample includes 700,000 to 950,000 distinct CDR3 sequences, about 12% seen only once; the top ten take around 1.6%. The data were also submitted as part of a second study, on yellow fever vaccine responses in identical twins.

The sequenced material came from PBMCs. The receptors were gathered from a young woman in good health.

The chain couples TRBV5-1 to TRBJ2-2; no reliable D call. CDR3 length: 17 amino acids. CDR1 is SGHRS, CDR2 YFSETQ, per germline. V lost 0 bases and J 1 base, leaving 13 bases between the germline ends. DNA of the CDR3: TGCGCCAGCAGCTTGGTCGGGCAGGTGTTGAACACCGGGGAGCTGTTTTTT. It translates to CASSLVGQVLNTGELFF.

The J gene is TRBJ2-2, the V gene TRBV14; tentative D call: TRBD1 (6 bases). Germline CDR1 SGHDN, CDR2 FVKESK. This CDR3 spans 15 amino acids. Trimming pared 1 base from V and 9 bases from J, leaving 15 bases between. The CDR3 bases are TGTGCCAGCAGCCAAGTAGGGGGACCGTTTTGGGAGCTGTTTTTT. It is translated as CASSQVGGPFWELFF.

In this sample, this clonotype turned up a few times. The CDR3 protein is CATSRTSGGYNNEQFF. The CDR3 coding sequence is TGTGCCACCAGCAGAACTAGCGGGGGCTATAACAATGAGCAGTTCTTC. The chain joins TRBV15 to TRBJ2-1, with TRBD2 identical over 11 bases. CDR3 length: 16 amino acids. Germline-derived CDR1 and CDR2 are LNHNV and YYDKDF (reference sequence). J gave up 5 bases and V 2 bases, and 5 bases lay outside the gene matches. Complete variable domain (other parts from reference TRBV15 and TRBJ2-1): DAMVIQNPRYQVTQFGKPVTLSCSQTLNHNVMYWYQQKSSQAPKLLFHYYDKDFNNEADTPDNFQSRRPNTSFCFLDIRSPGLGDTAMYLCATSRTSGGYNNEQFFGPGTRLTVL.

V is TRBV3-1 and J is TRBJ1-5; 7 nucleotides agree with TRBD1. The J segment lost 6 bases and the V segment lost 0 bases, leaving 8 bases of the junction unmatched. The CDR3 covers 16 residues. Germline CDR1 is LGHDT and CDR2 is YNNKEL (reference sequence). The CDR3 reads CASSQDTGGQIQPQHF. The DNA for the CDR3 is TGTGCCAGCAGCCAAGATACGGGGGGACAGATTCAGCCCCAGCATTTT.

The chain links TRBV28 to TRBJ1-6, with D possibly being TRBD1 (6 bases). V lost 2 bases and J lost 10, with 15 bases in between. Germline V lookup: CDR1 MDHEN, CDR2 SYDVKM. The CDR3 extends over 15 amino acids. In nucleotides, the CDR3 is TGTGCCAGCAGTTTAGGCCGGGGAGGGGGGTCACCCCTCCACTTT. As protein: CASSLGRGGGSPLHF.

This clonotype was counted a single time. The CDR3 reads CASSPFLAGDPSRTDTQYF. In nucleotides, the CDR3 is TGTGCCAGCAGCCCGTTTCTAGCGGGAGACCCCAGCCGCACAGATACGCAGTATTTT. This chain links TRBV12-3 or TRBV12-4 with TRBJ2-3; 10 bases fit TRBD2. The CDR3 has 19 amino acids. Germline trimming cut 6 bases from V and 1 base from J; bases unmatched to any gene: 16.

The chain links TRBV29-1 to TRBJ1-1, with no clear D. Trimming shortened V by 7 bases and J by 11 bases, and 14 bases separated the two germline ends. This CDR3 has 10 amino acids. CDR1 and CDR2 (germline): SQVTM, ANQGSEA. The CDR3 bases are TGCAGCGCCTTCCCGGTTGGGGCTTTCTTT. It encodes CSAFPVGAFF.

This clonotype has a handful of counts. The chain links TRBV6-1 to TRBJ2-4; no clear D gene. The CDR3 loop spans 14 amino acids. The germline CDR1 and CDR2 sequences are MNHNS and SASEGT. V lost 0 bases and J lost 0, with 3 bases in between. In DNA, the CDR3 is TGTGCCAGCAGTGAAGCGTTAGCCAAAAACATTCAGTACTTC. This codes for CASSEALAKNIQYF.

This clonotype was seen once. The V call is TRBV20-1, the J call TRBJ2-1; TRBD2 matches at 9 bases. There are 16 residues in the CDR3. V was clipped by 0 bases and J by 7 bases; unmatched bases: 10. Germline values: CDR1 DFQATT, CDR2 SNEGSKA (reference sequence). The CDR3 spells CSARDPRGRGGNEQFF. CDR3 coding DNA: TGCAGTGCTAGAGATCCTCGCGGGAGGGGGGGGAATGAGCAGTTCTTC.

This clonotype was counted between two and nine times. CDR3 in DNA: TGTGCCAGCACCCCTAGCGGGAGCCCGAACACCGGGGAGCTGTTTTTT. Translation gives CASTPSGSPNTGELFF. The chain carries TRBV2 and TRBJ2-2; TRBD2 matches 10 bases. This CDR3 contains 16 residues. V trimming: 7 bases; J trimming: 0 bases; junction bases outside the gene matches: 5. Germline CDR1 reads SNHLY; CDR2 reads FYNNEI.

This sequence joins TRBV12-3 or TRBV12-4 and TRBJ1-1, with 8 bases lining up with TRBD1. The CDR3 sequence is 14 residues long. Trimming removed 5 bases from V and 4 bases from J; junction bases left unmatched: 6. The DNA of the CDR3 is TGTGCCAGCAGTCCCGACAGGGGTAGCACTGAAGCTTTCTTT. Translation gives CASSPDRGSTEAFF.

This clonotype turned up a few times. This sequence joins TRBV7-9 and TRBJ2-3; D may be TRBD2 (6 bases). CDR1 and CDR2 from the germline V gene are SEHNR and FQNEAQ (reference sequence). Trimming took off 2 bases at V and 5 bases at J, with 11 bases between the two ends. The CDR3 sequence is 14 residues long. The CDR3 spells CASSLRRAQDTQYF. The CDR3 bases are TGTGCCAGCAGCTTAAGGAGGGCTCAAGATACGCAGTATTTT.

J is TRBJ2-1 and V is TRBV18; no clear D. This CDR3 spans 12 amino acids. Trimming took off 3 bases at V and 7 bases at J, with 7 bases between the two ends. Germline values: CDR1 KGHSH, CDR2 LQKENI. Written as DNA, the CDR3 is TGTGCCAGCTCACCGGTGTGGAATGAGCAGTTCTTC. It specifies CASSPVWNEQFF.

The CDR3 here is CSAWDRDYYGYTF. The CDR3 DNA is TGCAGTGCTTGGGACAGGGATTACTATGGCTACACCTTC. The rearrangement links TRBV20-1 to TRBJ1-2; TRBD1 matches 9 bases. The length of the CDR3 is 13 residues. V shed 5 bases and J 3 bases; nucleotides not matched to a gene: 4. Germline CDR1 DFQATT, CDR2 SNEGSKA (reference sequence).

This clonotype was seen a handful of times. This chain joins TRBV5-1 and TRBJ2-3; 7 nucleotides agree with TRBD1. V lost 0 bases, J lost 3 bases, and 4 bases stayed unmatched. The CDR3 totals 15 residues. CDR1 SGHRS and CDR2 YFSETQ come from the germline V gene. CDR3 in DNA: TGCGCCAGCAGCTTGGAGGGGGCAGTAACAGATACGCAGTATTTT. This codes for CASSLEGAVTDTQYF.

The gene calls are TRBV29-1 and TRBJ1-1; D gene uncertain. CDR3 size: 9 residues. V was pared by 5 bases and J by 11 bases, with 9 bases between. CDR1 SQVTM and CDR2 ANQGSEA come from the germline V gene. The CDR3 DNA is TGCAGCGTTAAGGAAGGGGCTTTCTTT. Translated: CSVKEGAFF.

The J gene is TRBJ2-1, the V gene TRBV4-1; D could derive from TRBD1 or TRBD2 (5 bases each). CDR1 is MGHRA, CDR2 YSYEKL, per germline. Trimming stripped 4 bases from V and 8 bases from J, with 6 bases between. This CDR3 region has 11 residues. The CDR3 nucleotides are TGCGCCAGCAGCCGGGACGATGAGCAGTTCTTC. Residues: CASSRDDEQFF.